A single sample gave rise to the 27 T cell receptor beta chains below, sequenced in a study of cytomegalovirus exposure and HLA in healthy donors. Libraries were prepared by immunoSEQ multiplex PCR; TCRdb keeps only in-frame clonotypes and omits some of them. The table has under 150,000 clones, more than 85% seen once; the top ten hold roughly 9.4%. The sequenced sample was PBMCs. These receptors were taken from a man younger than 35 in good health and CMV-seropositive.

The rearrangement uses TRBV4-2 and TRBJ2-3, with 10 bases aligning to TRBD1. The V gene's germline CDR1 is LGHNA and CDR2 YNFKEQ. The CDR3 sequence is 18 residues long. V shed 1 base, J shed 5 bases, and the junction held 12 bases outside the gene matches. CDR3 in DNA: TGTGCCAGCAGCCAAGGGATCTATGGGACAGGGGAAATAGATACGCAGTATTTT. This sequence encodes CASSQGIYGTGEIDTQYF.

This clone came up a few times. The rearrangement joins TRBV4-2 to TRBJ2-7; 8 nucleotides agree with TRBD2. J was trimmed by 2 bases and V by 3 bases; bases with no gene match: 9. The V gene's germline CDR1 is LGHNA and CDR2 YNFKEQ. This CDR3 comprises 16 residues. The CDR3, as DNA: TGTGCCAGCAGCCAGGCCGCCGGGACTAGGCCCTACGAGCAGTACTTC. This encodes CASSQAAGTRPYEQYF.

The DNA for the CDR3 is TGTGCCAGCAGCCGCGGGGACAATGAGCAGTTCTTC. Translating it yields CASSRGDNEQFF. V is TRBV21-1 and J is TRBJ2-1; the listed D gene, TRBD2, was not tested against the DNA. TRBV21-1 is marked as a pseudogene. The CDR3 loop spans 12 amino acids.

The chain uses TRBV9 and TRBJ2-7; 7 bases line up with TRBD1. There are 15 residues in the CDR3. Germline trimming cut 3 bases from V and 0 bases from J; bases unmatched to any gene: 6. Germline lookup yields CDR1 SGDLS and CDR2 YYNGEE. Here the CDR3 reads CASSARQGSSYEQYF. CDR3 DNA sequence: TGTGCCAGCAGCGCCCGACAGGGTAGCTCCTACGAGCAGTACTTC.

This sequence joins TRBV7-8 and TRBJ2-7, with 10 bases identical to TRBD2. From germline, CDR1 is SGHVS and CDR2 FQNEAQ. Trimming at V came to 3 bases and at J to 2 bases, leaving 7 bases not matched to a gene. This CDR3 is built from 16 residues. CDR3 sequence (DNA): TGTGCCAGCAGCTTGGTTAGCGGGGGGTGGACCTACGAGCAGTACTTC. Translating gives CASSLVSGGWTYEQYF.

Only one count was recorded for this clone. This chain links TRBV5-4 with TRBJ2-7, with D perhaps TRBD1 (5 bases). Between the trimmed V and J ends, which lost 3 bases and 6 bases, there was a span of 16 bases. The CDR3 is 14 residues long. Germline CDR1 and CDR2: SGHNT and YYREEE (reference sequence). The CDR3 is CASSSEATGREQYF. In DNA, the CDR3 is TGTGCCAGCAGCTCGGAAGCCACAGGACGCGAGCAGTACTTC.

The rearrangement joins TRBV20-1 to TRBJ2-7; D not certain. The CDR3 is 11 amino acids. Trimming pared 1 base from V and 4 bases from J, leaving 5 bases between. Germline V lookup: CDR1 DFQATT, CDR2 SNEGSKA (reference sequence). CDR3 nucleotide sequence: TGCAGTGCTAGAGGCAGTTACGAGCAGTACTTC. It codes for CSARGSYEQYF.

The chain carries TRBV4-1 and TRBJ2-1; D might be TRBD2 (5 bases). The CDR3 runs to 16 residues. Germline CDR1 is MGHRA and CDR2 is YSYEKL. With 0 bases removed from V and 4 bases from J, the gap between germline ends came to 13 bases. The CDR3 loop is CASSQDGGSGYNEQFF. The CDR3 DNA follows: TGCGCCAGCAGCCAAGATGGTGGGAGTGGGTACAATGAGCAGTTCTTC.

This clone was found once. The J gene is TRBJ1-1, the V gene TRBV14; D gene ambiguous. Germline V gene data show CDR1 as SGHDN and CDR2 as FVKESK. V lost 1 base, J lost 4 bases, and 7 bases lay in between. The CDR3 is 13 amino acids. The CDR3 DNA sequence: TGTGCCAGCAGCCAAGCTGGAGGCACTGAAGCTTTCTTT. This codes for CASSQAGGTEAFF.

This chain uses TRBV19 with TRBJ1-6; 7 bases match TRBD1. The CDR3 is 13 amino acids. From germline, CDR1 is LNHDA and CDR2 SQIVND (reference sequence). Unmatched junction bases numbered 5, after V lost 6 bases and J lost 9 bases. CDR3 residues: CASRRQGGSPLHF. In nucleotides, the CDR3 is TGTGCCAGTAGACGACAGGGAGGTTCACCCCTCCACTTT.

The chain is built from TRBV7-9 and TRBJ1-2; TRBD1 might be the D (5 bases). The V end lost 4 bases, the J end lost 4 bases, and 16 bases lay between the germline ends. Germline CDR1 is SEHNR and CDR2 is FQNEAQ (reference sequence). This CDR3 is 15 amino acids long. The CDR3 protein is CASSSLTGDVYGYTF. In DNA form, the CDR3 reads TGTGCCAGCAGCTCCCTCACGGGGGACGTCTATGGCTACACCTTC.

This clone appeared once. V and J are TRBV6-1 and TRBJ2-7, with TRBD1 as a possible D gene (5 bases). The V end was cut by 5 bases, the J end by 5 bases, with 19 bases between. This CDR3 comprises 15 residues. CDR1 is MNHNS and CDR2 is SASEGT in the germline V gene. The CDR3 loop is CASSPTNRSPHEQYF. The CDR3 region has the DNA TGTGCCAGCAGTCCGACCAACAGGTCTCCTCACGAGCAGTACTTC.

V and J are TRBV9 and TRBJ1-6; a possible D gene is TRBD1 (6 bases). The V gene's germline CDR1 is SGDLS and CDR2 YYNGEE. V lost 4 bases, J lost 7 bases, and 15 bases lay in between. The CDR3 is 15 residues long. CDR3 sequence reads: CASSLQTGKNSPLHF. The DNA of the CDR3 is TGTGCCAGCAGCCTCCAGACAGGAAAGAATTCACCCCTCCACTTT.

The rearrangement joins TRBV7-8 to TRBJ2-4; 9 nucleotides agree with TRBD1. The CDR3 runs to 17 residues. Germline trimming cut 1 base from V and 3 bases from J; bases unmatched to any gene: 7. Looked up from germline, CDR1 is SGHVS and CDR2 is FQNEAQ. Here the CDR3 DNA reads TGTGCCAGCAGCTTAGGGGGGGACAGGGCTGGCAAAAACATTCAGTACTTC. Residues: CASSLGGDRAGKNIQYF.

This clone was recorded once. The V call is TRBV5-4, the J call TRBJ1-2; TRBD1 might be the D (5 bases). This CDR3 has 13 residues. Germline loops: CDR1 SGHNT, CDR2 YYREEE (reference sequence). Trimming left V 0 bases short and J 8 bases short, with 11 bases between. CDR3 bases: TGTGCCAGCAGCTTGGACAGGTCGGGCGGCTACACCTTC. It is translated as CASSLDRSGGYTF.

The chain combines TRBV2 with TRBJ2-7; D may be TRBD2 (5 bases). The V end lost 8 bases, the J end lost 6 bases, and 14 bases lay between the germline ends. The CDR3 has 12 amino acids. Looked up from germline, CDR1 is SNHLY and CDR2 is FYNNEI. The CDR3 here is CASAQDRGEQYF. In nucleotides, the CDR3 is TGTGCCAGCGCCCAGGACCGGGGCGAGCAGTACTTC.

The V and J genes are TRBV2 and TRBJ2-7, with D unclear. The CDR3 length is 12 residues. CDR1 is SNHLY, CDR2 FYNNEI, per germline. Trimming shortened V by 11 bases and J by 1 base, and 12 bases separated the two germline ends. The CDR3 sequence is CASRALSYEQYF. Written as DNA, the CDR3 is TGTGCCTCCCGAGCGCTTTCCTACGAGCAGTACTTC.

Remarks on this clone: Germline and junction disagree at one end, which may indicate a read error. The chain carries TRBV5-6 and TRBJ2-1; D possibly corresponds to TRBD1 (5 bases). Germline V gives CDR1 SGHDT, CDR2 YYEEEE. The CDR3 spans 12 residues. The CDR3 protein is CASSLVQGFSLF. DNA for the CDR3: TGTGCCAGCAGCTTGGTTCAGGGATTCTCTCTCTTC. Combining the CDR3 with reference TRBV5-6 and TRBJ2-1 gives the whole variable domain DAGVTQSPTHLIKTRGQQVTLRCSPKSGHDTVSWYQQALGQGPQFIFQYYEEEERQRGNFPDRFSGHQFPNYSSELNVNALLLGDSALYLCASSLVQGFSLFGPGTRLTVL.

J is TRBJ2-1 and V is TRBV5-1; D may be TRBD2 (7 bases). This CDR3 spans 16 amino acids. Germline-derived CDR1 and CDR2 are SGHRS and YFSETQ. Trimming cost V 3 bases and J 10 bases, with 23 bases left between them. In nucleotides, the CDR3 is TGCGCCAGCAGCTCCTTCGAAAGGGAGGGACAAACCGAGCAGTTCTTC. It encodes CASSSFEREGQTEQFF.

The V call is TRBV18, the J call TRBJ1-3, with D possibly matching TRBD1 (6 bases). The germline CDR1 and CDR2 sequences are KGHSH and LQKENI. The CDR3 totals 15 residues. V lost 3 bases, J lost 5 bases, and 14 bases lay in between. The CDR3, as DNA: TGTGCCAGCTCACCGACAGGAGGACCAAGAAACACCATATATTTT. This translates into CASSPTGGPRNTIYF.

The chain is built from TRBV27 and TRBJ1-2; D possibly corresponds to TRBD1 (5 bases). Trimming stripped 1 base from V and 8 bases from J, with 14 bases between. The germline gives CDR1 MNHEY, CDR2 SMNVEV (reference sequence). The CDR3 covers 14 residues. The CDR3 nucleotides are TGTGCCAGCAGTTTATACCCCGGGGGTGAAGGCTACACCTTC. Its protein is CASSLYPGGEGYTF.

The CDR3 DNA reads TGTGCCAGCAGTTTCCTACGGACAGGGGATGAAAAACTGTTTTTT. Protein sequence: CASSFLRTGDEKLFF. The V gene is TRBV27, the J gene TRBJ1-4, with TRBD1 matching over 9 bases. The CDR3 sequence is 15 residues long. V was clipped by 3 bases and J by 6 bases; unmatched bases: 5. The germline CDR1 and CDR2 sequences are MNHEY and SMNVEV (reference sequence).

The CDR3 nucleotides read TGTGCCAGCAGTCAGCAGAGGACAAGCAACCAAGAGACCCAGTACTTC. Protein sequence: CASSQQRTSNQETQYF. The chain links TRBV2 to TRBJ2-5, with a weak D call TRBD1 (5 bases). V was trimmed by 5 bases and J by 0 bases, leaving 16 bases between them. The CDR3 consists of 16 residues. Germline lookup yields CDR1 SNHLY and CDR2 FYNNEI.

The J gene is TRBJ1-1, the V gene TRBV6-5; TRBD1 might be the D (5 bases). Looked up from germline, CDR1 is MNHEY and CDR2 is SVGAGI. The CDR3 consists of 14 residues. V dropped 6 bases and J dropped 11 bases, with 22 bases sitting between them. This chain's CDR3 is CASSRRDVNGGAFF. The DNA of the CDR3 is TGTGCCAGCAGCCGTCGGGATGTAAACGGGGGGGCTTTCTTT.

The chain joins TRBV5-1 to TRBJ1-2; unclear D gene. CDR1 is SGHRS, CDR2 YFSETQ, per germline. Trimming removed 1 base from V and 8 bases from J, with 9 bases in between. This CDR3 contains 12 residues. This CDR3 is CASSLSGEGYTF. In DNA, the CDR3 is TGCGCCAGCAGCTTGTCCGGGGAAGGCTACACCTTC.

This rearrangement joins TRBV4-1 to TRBJ1-3; TRBD1 matches 8 bases. CDR1 is MGHRA, CDR2 YSYEKL, per germline. The CDR3 runs 18 residues. The V segment lost 3 bases and the J segment 4 bases; nucleotides outside the gene matches: 14. Written as DNA, the CDR3 is TGCGCCAGCAGCCACTTGACCCGGACAGGGCAATCGGGAAACACCATATATTTT. It specifies CASSHLTRTGQSGNTIYF.

CDR3 nucleotides: TGTGCCAGCAGTGAACGGGACTCGAAAGATACGCAGTATTTT. This encodes CASSERDSKDTQYF. V gene TRBV6-1 combines with J gene TRBJ2-3, with a tentative D call TRBD2 (6 bases). Germline V CDR1 and CDR2: MNHNS, SASEGT. V lost 2 bases to trimming and J lost 5 bases, with 11 bases between them. The CDR3 loop spans 14 amino acids.